One sample yielded the 28 T cell receptor beta chains listed below, sequenced in a study of spatial heterogeneity in lung cancer. TCRdb re-derived calls from the 5' RACE reads in MiXCR, one entry per CDR3 protein. Of about 25,000 distinct CDR3 sequences listed, 5.5% to 8.5% are singletons. Time point meaning: sample taken at primary tumor resection. TCRs were sequenced from unsorted whole RNA of tumor, nontumor lung or PBMC. The source material was PBMCs, sampled at surgery. The receptors derive from a male donor with early-stage non-small cell lung cancer.

The sample holds many counts of this clonotype. The rearrangement joins TRBV5-4 to TRBJ2-3; either TRBD1 or TRBD2 may supply D (5 bases each). V gave up 6 bases and J gave up 5 bases, with 13 bases separating them. The germline gives CDR1 SGHNT, CDR2 YYREEE (reference sequence). The length of the CDR3 is 13 residues. CDR3 region: CASNTGGQDTQYF. CDR3 coding DNA: TGTGCCAGCAACACTGGGGGTCAAGATACGCAGTATTTT.

The chain has TRBV5-8 and TRBJ1-5; D not certain. V lost 0 bases and J lost 3, with 7 bases in between. CDR3 length: 14 residues. CDR1 is SGHTS and CDR2 is YDEGEE in the germline V gene. This chain's CDR3 is CASSLARINQPQHF. The CDR3 DNA is TGTGCCAGCAGCTTGGCCAGGATCAATCAGCCCCAGCATTTT. Combining the CDR3 with reference TRBV5-8 and TRBJ1-5 gives the whole variable domain EAGVTQSPTHLIKTRGQQATLRCSPISGHTSVYWYQQALGLGLQFLLWYDEGEERNRGNFPPRFSGRQFPNYSSELNVNALELEDSALYLCASSLARINQPQHFGDGTRLSIL.

This clonotype was observed many times. The CDR3 DNA reads as TGCAGTGCTTCAAAGACTTCTATGAACACTGAAGCTTTCTTT. It codes for CSASKTSMNTEAFF. The chain carries TRBV20-1 and TRBJ1-1, with D uncertain. The CDR3 loop spans 14 amino acids. Looked up from germline, CDR1 is DFQATT and CDR2 is SNEGSKA (reference sequence). V was clipped by 5 bases and J by 0 bases, with 13 bases between them.

There are many counts of this clonotype. This CDR3 reads CASGLKQGEGYTF. The CDR3 DNA follows: TGTGCTAGTGGTTTGAAACAGGGAGAAGGCTACACCTTC. The chain is built from TRBV12-5 and TRBJ1-2; maybe TRBD1 (6 bases). CDR1 is LGHNT and CDR2 is FRNRAP in the germline V gene. This CDR3 region has 13 residues. Trimming left V 2 bases short and J 8 bases short, with 12 bases between.

This clonotype was counted between two and nine times. The rearrangement links TRBV6-1 to TRBJ2-3; D possibly corresponds to TRBD2 (5 bases). CDR1 is MNHNS and CDR2 is SASEGT in the germline V gene. CDR3 length: 13 amino acids. V was pared by 7 bases and J by 3 bases, with 11 bases between. The CDR3 DNA sequence: TGTGCCAGCAAAGGGTGGGAGACAGATACGCAGTATTTT. This sequence encodes CASKGWETDTQYF.

This clonotype was seen a few times. Mismatch with germline at one junction end may stem from a read error. The rearrangement uses TRBV7-7 and TRBJ1-4; D perhaps matches TRBD1 (6 bases). CDR3 length equals 15 residues. Germline CDR1 is SSHAT and CDR2 is FNYEAQ (reference sequence). CDR3 protein: CASSQTGTGGEKLFF. CDR3 coding DNA: TGTGCTAGCAGCCAAACAGGGACCGGAGGAGAAAAACTGTTTTTT.

This clonotype was detected many times. V and J are TRBV27 and TRBJ2-1, with a weak D call TRBD1 (6 bases). CDR3 size: 15 residues. Germline V gives CDR1 MNHEY, CDR2 SMNVEV (reference sequence). Trimming cost V 2 bases and J 1 base, with 9 bases left between them. CDR3 amino acids: CASSLIQGSYNEQFF. The CDR3 DNA reads TGTGCCAGCAGTTTAATCCAGGGGTCCTACAATGAGCAGTTCTTC.

This clonotype was found many times. CDR3 bases: TGTGCCAGCATCCTCCAGTCGGCGGCTTTCTTT. Its translation is CASILQSAAFF. The chain couples TRBV12-3 or TRBV12-4 to TRBJ1-1; D is undetermined. CDR3 length: 11 amino acids. Trimming shortened V by 7 bases and J by 11 bases, and 14 bases separated the two germline ends.

This clonotype was seen repeatedly, ten times or more. V usage is TRBV12-3 or TRBV12-4 and J usage is TRBJ2-3, with a tentative D call TRBD2 (6 bases). The CDR3 is 14 amino acids. Trimming left V 7 bases short and J 5 bases short, with 16 bases between. DNA for the CDR3: TGTGCCAGCATATTGGGGGGAGCGGGAGATACGCAGTATTTT. Translated: CASILGGAGDTQYF.

This clonotype was seen a single time. The chain couples TRBV20-1 to TRBJ1-2; no definite D call. The V end lost 0 bases, the J end lost 2 bases, and 13 bases lay between the germline ends. This CDR3 spans 15 amino acids. Germline lookup yields CDR1 DFQATT and CDR2 SNEGSKA (reference sequence). CDR3 in DNA: TGCAGTGCTAGAGACGACTATACAGAAAACTATGGCTACACCTTC. Its protein is CSARDDYTENYGYTF.

At least ten counts were recorded for this clonotype. The chain is built from TRBV27 and TRBJ2-1, with TRBD2 matching 13 bases. The CDR3 consists of 17 residues. V lost 4 bases, J lost 4 bases, and 7 bases stayed unmatched. The germline gives CDR1 MNHEY, CDR2 SMNVEV (reference sequence). The CDR3 is CASSSVLTSGRYNEQFF. CDR3 in DNA: TGTGCCAGCAGTTCCGTCTTGACTAGCGGGAGGTACAATGAGCAGTTCTTC.

This clonotype was observed many times. This rearrangement joins TRBV28 to TRBJ1-5; D is uncertain. Trimming pared 8 bases from V and 5 bases from J, leaving 16 bases between. CDR3 length: 14 residues. Germline V gives CDR1 MDHEN, CDR2 SYDVKM. CDR3 in amino acids: CASAKTHGYQPQHF. CDR3 nucleotide sequence: TGTGCCAGCGCCAAGACGCACGGGTATCAGCCCCAGCATTTT.

This clonotype was seen only a few times. The chain uses TRBV27 and TRBJ2-2, with a possible D match to TRBD1 (6 bases). This CDR3 spans 14 amino acids. Germline V gene data show CDR1 as MNHEY and CDR2 as SMNVEV (reference sequence). The germline V and J ends were trimmed by 3 bases and 4 bases, with 9 bases remaining between them. The CDR3 DNA reads as TGTGCCAGCAGTTTGGGGGCGGCCACCGGGGAGCTGTTTTTT. It specifies CASSLGAATGELFF.

There are a few counts of this clonotype. The CDR3 region is CASVRVSMDTIYF. DNA for the CDR3: TGTGCCAGCGTCAGGGTCTCTATGGACACCATATATTTT. The chain joins TRBV2 to TRBJ1-3; possibly TRBD1 for D (5 bases). The V end lost 8 bases, the J end lost 8 bases, and 16 bases lay between the germline ends. The CDR3 extends over 13 amino acids. The germline CDR1 and CDR2 sequences are SNHLY and FYNNEI.

This chain joins TRBV6-5 and TRBJ1-1, with D hard to call. V lost 4 bases to trimming and J lost 1 base, with 10 bases between them. The CDR3 is made up of 14 amino acids. Germline values: CDR1 MNHEY, CDR2 SVGAGI. This CDR3 is CASSFADGNTEAFF. CDR3 bases: TGTGCCAGCAGTTTCGCCGACGGGAACACTGAAGCTTTCTTT.

This clonotype has just a few counts. The chain has TRBV7-9 and TRBJ2-7, with D perhaps assigned TRBD1 or TRBD2 (5 bases each). The CDR3 is made up of 16 amino acids. Germline V lookup: CDR1 SEHNR, CDR2 FQNEAQ (reference sequence). V was pared by 5 bases and J by 2 bases, with 19 bases between. For the CDR3, the DNA is TGTGCCAGCAGCAATTACATCGGGACGATTACCTACGAGCAGTACTTC. Translated: CASSNYIGTITYEQYF.

This clonotype was counted many times. The chain combines TRBV20-1 with TRBJ2-3; 7 bases are shared with TRBD1. In germline, CDR1 is DFQATT, CDR2 SNEGSKA (reference sequence). The J segment lost 7 bases and the V segment lost 5 bases, leaving 9 bases of the junction unmatched. This CDR3 has 13 amino acids. The CDR3, as DNA: TGCAGTGCTCCCTTTGGGACAGCCAATACGCAGTATTTT. Translation gives CSAPFGTANTQYF.

This clonotype has a count of ten or more. V gene TRBV5-1 combines with J gene TRBJ2-1; D unresolved. The CDR3 runs to 13 residues. V was cut by 3 bases and J by 6 bases, with 10 bases left in between. Germline CDR1 SGHRS, CDR2 YFSETQ. The CDR3 sequence is CASSSGEANEQFF. The CDR3 bases are TGCGCCAGCAGCTCCGGAGAGGCCAATGAGCAGTTCTTC.

This clonotype was found a few times. The V call is TRBV6-6, the J call TRBJ1-5; TRBD1 agrees at 8 bases. Germline values: CDR1 MNHNY, CDR2 SVGAGI (reference sequence). Trimming took 4 bases from V and 2 from J; bases not matched to a gene: 4. There are 15 residues in the CDR3. This CDR3 reads CASSSPGQGNQPQHF. CDR3 nucleotide sequence: TGTGCCAGCAGTTCTCCGGGACAGGGCAATCAGCCCCAGCATTTT.

This clonotype has at least ten counts. The chain employs TRBV2 and TRBJ1-2, with a possible D match to TRBD1 (6 bases). This CDR3 contains 15 residues. Trimming shortened V by 1 base and J by 2 bases, and 11 bases separated the two germline ends. The germline V gene has CDR1 SNHLY and CDR2 FYNNEI. CDR3 sequence (DNA): TGTGCCAGCAGTGAAGTACCAGGGGAAAACTATGGCTACACCTTC. Protein: CASSEVPGENYGYTF.

This clonotype was counted at least ten times. J is TRBJ1-3 and V is TRBV2; D might be TRBD1 (5 bases). With 4 bases removed from V and 0 bases from J, the gap between germline ends came to 10 bases. Germline V lookup: CDR1 SNHLY, CDR2 FYNNEI. The CDR3 consists of 15 residues. This chain's CDR3 is CASSAGTTSGNTIYF. Written as DNA, the CDR3 is TGTGCCAGCAGTGCCGGGACGACCTCTGGAAACACCATATATTTT.

This clonotype was detected many times. The chain joins TRBV27 to TRBJ2-1; 9 nucleotides line up with TRBD1. CDR1 is MNHEY and CDR2 is SMNVEV in the germline V gene (reference sequence). This CDR3 has 15 amino acids. The ends lost 6 bases at V and 6 bases at J; junction bases unmatched: 9. CDR3 amino acids: CASRTGGMAPNEQFF. CDR3 nucleotide sequence: TGTGCCAGCAGGACAGGGGGAATGGCACCCAATGAGCAGTTCTTC.

This chain connects TRBV7-9 to TRBJ2-3; TRBD2 is a possible D gene (5 bases). Between the trimmed V and J ends, which lost 3 bases and 6 bases, there was a span of 13 bases. The CDR3 sequence is 14 residues long. Germline loops: CDR1 SEHNR, CDR2 FQNEAQ (reference sequence). The CDR3 DNA follows: TGTGCCAGCAGCTTTTCGGGCCGCGGGGATACGCAGTATTTT. This translates into CASSFSGRGDTQYF.

The rearrangement joins TRBV5-1 to TRBJ1-1; D is perhaps TRBD1 (5 bases). Germline loops: CDR1 SGHRS, CDR2 YFSETQ. This CDR3 region has 13 residues. V was cut by 6 bases and J by 2 bases, with 11 bases left in between. This CDR3 is CASTVGVNTEAFF. Written as DNA, the CDR3 is TGCGCCAGCACCGTGGGGGTAAACACTGAAGCTTTCTTT. Supplemented by reference TRBV5-1 and TRBJ1-1, the full variable domain reads KAGVTQTPRYLIKTRGQQVTLSCSPISGHRSVSWYQQTPGQGLQFLFEYFSETQRNKGNFPGRFSGRQFSNSRSEMNVSTLELGDSALYLCASTVGVNTEAFFGQGTRLTVV.

The chain carries TRBV28 and TRBJ1-2, with TRBD1 as a possible D gene (5 bases). Germline CDR1 MDHEN, CDR2 SYDVKM. CDR3 length equals 14 residues. Trimming cost V 7 bases and J 6 bases, with 18 bases left between them. CDR3 DNA: TGTGCCAGCACCTTGCAACTCAGGGTGCATGGCTACACCTTC. This gives the protein CASTLQLRVHGYTF.

This clonotype is deemed medium-sized. The CDR3 sequence: CASSSTGDYEQYF. For the CDR3, the DNA is TGTGCCAGCAGTTCGACCGGGGACTACGAGCAGTACTTC. The gene calls are TRBV27 and TRBJ2-7, with D tentatively TRBD2 (5 bases). The germline gives CDR1 MNHEY, CDR2 SMNVEV (reference sequence). This CDR3 contains 13 residues. The ends were cut back, 4 bases at V and 3 bases at J, with 10 bases in the middle.

By frequency in the sample, this clonotype is large. The chain is built from TRBV20-1 and TRBJ2-7; 11 bases agree with TRBD2. Unmatched junction bases numbered 7, after V lost 5 bases and J lost 1 base. This CDR3 is 15 amino acids long. Germline V CDR1 and CDR2: DFQATT, SNEGSKA (reference sequence). The CDR3 DNA reads TGCAGTGCTGAAGGGACTAGCGGACCTTCCTACGAGCAGTACTTC. Its protein product is CSAEGTSGPSYEQYF.

This clonotype turned up a few times. The gene calls are TRBV10-3 and TRBJ2-3; D unresolved. Germline V CDR1 and CDR2: ENHRY, SYGVKD. The CDR3 has 14 amino acids. V dropped 1 base and J dropped 5 bases, with 10 bases sitting between them. The CDR3 spells CAISEFAAGDTQYF. The CDR3 nucleotides are TGTGCCATCAGTGAGTTCGCAGCTGGAGATACGCAGTATTTT.